Listed below are T cell receptor beta chains from one sample, sequenced in a study of cytomegalovirus exposure and HLA in healthy donors. Libraries were prepared by immunoSEQ multiplex PCR; TCRdb keeps only in-frame clonotypes and omits some of them. In total, the table holds roughly 200,000 clones. Sequencing was done on a sample of PBMCs. The receptors here all came from a girl aged 2 to 9 in good health and CMV-seropositive. The conserved cysteine and the conserved F or W are not part of the CDR3 here.

V,J,CDR3
TRBV28,TRBJ2-7,ASSLTSGATYEQY
TRBV28,TRBJ1-1,ASSWGRVGAF
TRBV11-2,TRBJ2-2,ASSLGFSDPNTGELF
TRBV5-4,TRBJ2-5,ASSLGLAGETQY
TRBV4-1,TRBJ2-5,ASSQDLVVAGVRPTQY
TRBV28,TRBJ2-3,ASSPGTGRKGY
TRBV7-8,TRBJ2-1,ASSSRLAGVLDNEQF
TRBV5-4,TRBJ2-7,ASSSGTGFSPYEQY
TRBV6-1,TRBJ2-7,ASSEMAAKNLYEQY
TRBV4-1,TRBJ2-1,ASSQVPGGNEQF
TRBV5-6,TRBJ2-7,ASSPEPLSGSGRGYEQY
TRBV11-2,TRBJ1-2,ASSLGDSHHYGYT
TRBV19,TRBJ2-5,ASSVPGQGEADEETQY
TRBV18,TRBJ2-7,ASSPRGTGSYEQC
TRBV27,TRBJ1-2,ASGFGGWSRYGYT
TRBV28,TRBJ2-7,ASSSTGESFYEQY
TRBV5-1,TRBJ2-7,ASSGGPLGEQY
TRBV5-6,TRBJ2-1,ASSLVDRGYNEQF
TRBV5-4,TRBJ2-1,ASSLDGSERF
TRBV6-1,TRBJ1-5,ASSTMTGGVQPQH
TRBV11-1,TRBJ2-7,ASSLIGYDPSYEQY
TRBV14,TRBJ2-2,ASGRGVGTGELF
TRBV13,TRBJ2-7,ASSLPSRGTYEQY
TRBV27,TRBJ2-3,ASSLALVRQGTDTQY